The entry below gives a single TCR beta chain sequence along with its context. Its specific antigen is unknown. No much larger clone is present one base from it, and per-base qualities are unavailable. TCRbeta CDR3 regions were amplified from genomic DNA using the immunoSEQ Assay, a bias-controlled multiplex PCR. In the paper's pipeline: The number of nucleated cells in each sample was estimated by amplification of reference gene primers within the assay. To quantify the absolute abundance of each unique TCRbeta CDR3 rearrangement, sequence reads were collapsed and filtered. For each sample, productive Simpson clonality was calculated by taking the square root of Simpson's diversity index across productive rearrangements. The table comes from immuneACCESS by way of TCRdb, which keeps in-frame sequences with V and J called. Part of the clones is missing from these tables; in studies checked, under half for an unresolved V gene and the rest for unknown reasons. V, J and clone size are taken as reported in that table, and D and trimming were inferred from the DNA itself. This sample comprises about 200,000 clones, about 86% of them detected only once. The ten top clones hold 3.5% to 5.5% of the sample.

This record comes from a study of blood T cell repertoires in COVID-19 (dated by TCRdb to the early 2020s). Turning to the overall study: The collaborator samples originated in the United States, Italy and Spain and spanned the acute and convalescent phases of COVID-19. The prospective study material was composed of cDNA or gDNA derived from T cells, B-cell-depleted T cells, or PBMCs. Subjects who had been exposed to COVID-19, were actively infected with it, or had recovered from it provided the deeply sampled blood TCRbeta repertoires that made up the dataset. Where HLA class I and class II types were available, the types were taken from metadata supplied by the sample provider, not from assay-based typing. The repertoires were made available in a free public database intended to serve as a resource for research on the immune response to SARS-CoV-2. Nearly every sample came with metadata listing a de-identified subject ID, COVID-19 status, age in years and sex. Samples came from the ongoing ImmuneRACE study (first 160 participants) plus 1,254 subjects from 6 global collaborators. Overall study outcomes, separate from this receptor: The quantity of clinical and demographic metadata differed by source and by participant and was supplied without curation.

Relative to germline, V is missing 4 bases and J is missing 0 bases, with 12 bases of the junction outside any gene match. From the cysteine up to the phenylalanine, the CDR3 has a length of 20 residues. The DNA shown is the 60-base CDR3, in frame from base 1. From a lookup of the germline V gene (reference sequence), CDR1 and CDR2 are LNHDA and SQIVND. Participants in the prospective study were aged roughly 18 to 100 years, lived in some 24 United States geographic areas, and enrolled through a virtual design. In the prospective study, cohorts were assigned on the basis of participant-reported clinical history obtained from a screening survey and a study questionnaire. Exposed participants had been in contact with someone with a PCR-confirmed or clinician-diagnosed COVID-19 case within 2 weeks of study entry. Mobile phlebotomists in the prospective study collected whole blood, serum and a nasopharyngeal or oropharyngeal swab from every participant. Additional blood draws and questionnaires over an approximately two-month period could optionally be provided by prospective study participants. Blood samples from the prospective study were shipped frozen or at room temperature prior to DNA extraction.

The clonotype was recovered from a woman aged 25 to 39 who had been exposed to COVID-19. The specimen sequenced was PBMCs or T cells enriched from blood (not recorded which). The chain was built from TRBV19 and TRBJ2-1, with TRBD2 identical over 13 junction bases. The DNA sequence follows: TGTGCCAGTAGTACCTACGGACTAGCGGGGGAGGTGGGCTCCTACAATGAGCAGTTCTTC. It is translated as CASSTYGLAGEVGSYNEQFF.